This TCR beta chain emerged from a study of blood T cell repertoires in COVID-19. About the research overall: Researchers got acute and convalescent COVID-19 samples from the United States, Italy and Spain. In each case, the material was cDNA or gDNA derived from T cells, B-cell-depleted T cells, or PBMCs.

In the source study's methods: The assay estimated nucleated cells by amplifying reference gene primers. Assay: immunoSEQ multiplex PCR; the TCRdb copy retains only in-frame clones and omits some. V and J calls and clone size are copied from that table; D and trimming were computed from the DNA. The sample carries just over 250,000 clones, about 90% recorded once. V dropped 3 bases and J dropped 7 bases, with 6 bases sitting between them. CDR1 and CDR2 (germline): SGHTA, FQGTGA. This CDR3 region has 12 residues. Patients from Seattle were sampled longitudinally, starting during active infection. The chain recombines TRBV7-3 with TRBJ2-2; D is possibly TRBD2 (5 bases). The sequence was obtained from a person aged 18-35 years with COVID-19, enrolled during active disease. Sequences were obtained from peripheral blood. CDR3 nucleotide sequence: TGTGCCAGCAGCTTCGGAGGCGGGGAGCTGTTTTTT. It codes for CASSFGGGELFF.